These 32 T cell receptor beta chains share one sample of origin, sequenced in a study of T cell clones after liver transplantation. TCRdb's table, derived via immunoSEQ multiplex PCR, lists solely in-frame clones and lacks some. The table has roughly 51,000 clones, approximately 71% seen once. The sequencing here drew on CD4+ T cells from blood, taken approximately 54 months after liver transplant. Receptors were obtained from a human patient who received a liver transplant. Some of these T cells may belong to the graft donor.

The CDR3 coding sequence is TGTGCCACCAGCAGAGCCGGACATCTCTCTGGAAACACCATATATTTT. Protein product: CATSRAGHLSGNTIYF. The V call is TRBV15, the J call TRBJ1-3; the D gene is possibly TRBD1 (5 bases). The CDR3 runs to 16 residues. With 1 base removed from V and 0 bases from J, the gap between germline ends came to 10 bases. Germline CDR1 is LNHNV and CDR2 is YYDKDF (reference sequence).

This clone was counted between two and nine times. The chain couples TRBV30 to TRBJ1-5, with D perhaps matching TRBD1 (5 bases). This CDR3 comprises 13 residues. Per the germline V gene, CDR1 is GTSNPN and CDR2 is SVGIG (reference sequence). Trimming stripped 4 bases from V and 1 base from J, with 8 bases between. The CDR3 bases are TGTGCCTGGACCCGGGACAGCAATCAGCCCCAGCATTTT. Protein sequence: CAWTRDSNQPQHF.

V usage is TRBV7-2 and J usage is TRBJ2-1; TRBD1 agrees at 8 bases. CDR1 is SGHTA, CDR2 FQGNSA, per germline. The CDR3 has 14 residues. The V gene end was trimmed by 5 bases and the J gene end by 9 bases; junction bases not matched to a gene: 9. The CDR3 nucleotides are TGTGCCAGCAGCCCCGGGACAGGTCGTGTTGAGCAGTTCTTC. Protein sequence: CASSPGTGRVEQFF.

This chain links TRBV11-2 with TRBJ1-3; D call uncertain. Germline V CDR1 and CDR2: SGHAT, FQNNGV. V was clipped by 1 base and J by 2 bases, with 6 bases between them. The CDR3 has 14 residues. This CDR3 is CASSLVSPGNTIYF. As DNA, the CDR3 is TGTGCCAGCAGCTTAGTCAGTCCTGGAAACACCATATATTTT.

This clone occurred a few times. This chain connects TRBV2 to TRBJ2-2; no firm D call. This CDR3 is 14 amino acids long. CDR1 SNHLY and CDR2 FYNNEI come from the germline V gene. V was clipped by 1 base and J by 1 base, with 4 bases between them. CDR3 DNA: TGTGCCAGCAGTGAAGGCCGGAACACCGGGGAGCTGTTTTTT. The encoded protein is CASSEGRNTGELFF.

The rearrangement joins TRBV6-5 to TRBJ2-2; a weak D match, TRBD2 (6 bases). The CDR3 loop spans 15 amino acids. Germline CDR1 MNHEY, CDR2 SVGAGI. V lost 0 bases, J lost 2 bases, and 7 bases lay in between. The CDR3 is CASSYSSGNTGELFF. The CDR3, as DNA: TGTGCCAGCAGTTACTCTAGCGGAAACACCGGGGAGCTGTTTTTT.

The table lists this clone with a count of one. V is TRBV19 and J is TRBJ1-6; TRBD1 matches 9 bases. Germline V gives CDR1 LNHDA, CDR2 SQIVND (reference sequence). This CDR3 contains 18 residues. The junction had 10 bases not matched to a gene; V was cut back by 0 bases and J by 7 bases. The CDR3 sequence is CASSIDFGTGPDNSPLHF. CDR3 in DNA: TGTGCCAGTAGTATAGATTTTGGGACAGGGCCAGACAATTCACCCCTCCACTTT.

This clone has just a few counts. This chain connects TRBV6-5 to TRBJ1-6; TRBD1 aligns across 7 bases. The V gene end was trimmed by 6 bases and the J gene end by 9 bases; junction bases not matched to a gene: 8. From germline, CDR1 is MNHEY and CDR2 SVGAGI. The CDR3 sequence is 14 residues long. CDR3 sequence reads: CASSYRGPGSPLHF. DNA for the CDR3: TGTGCCAGCAGCTACAGGGGTCCTGGTTCACCCCTCCACTTT.

This clone was detected a few times. This chain joins TRBV18 and TRBJ2-3; D is unclear. Germline lookup yields CDR1 KGHSH and CDR2 LQKENI. The CDR3 has 13 residues. V was pared by 6 bases and J by 0 bases, with 7 bases between. CDR3 DNA: TGTGCCAGCTCGAGCAGCAGCACAGATACGCAGTATTTT. Encoded protein: CASSSSSTDTQYF.

Here the CDR3 reads CASSLNTGQGTDTQYF. The CDR3 coding sequence is TGTGCCAGCAGCTTAAATACCGGACAGGGAACAGATACGCAGTATTTT. The rearrangement joins TRBV7-9 to TRBJ2-3; 8 bases map to TRBD1. Germline V gives CDR1 SEHNR, CDR2 FQNEAQ (reference sequence). The length of the CDR3 is 16 residues. After removal of 2 bases from V and 3 bases from J, the junction contained 7 bases not matched to a gene.

In nucleotides, the CDR3 is TGTGCCATCAGTGCTACTTCGGGACTAGCGGGGAACTACAATGAGCAGTTCTTC. It translates to CAISATSGLAGNYNEQFF. The genes are TRBV10-3 and TRBJ2-1, with TRBD2 matching over 13 bases. The germline V gene has CDR1 ENHRY and CDR2 SYGVKD. V trimming: 4 bases; J trimming: 3 bases; junction bases outside the gene matches: 9. This CDR3 has 18 residues.

A single count supports this clone. The gene calls are TRBV6-5 and TRBJ1-4, with D maybe TRBD1 (5 bases). In germline, CDR1 is MNHEY, CDR2 SVGAGI. CDR3 length equals 15 residues. V was shortened by 5 bases and J by 8 bases, with 18 bases between the two germline ends. DNA for the CDR3: TGTGCCAGCAGTCGGGTTTTTGGGTCAGGGGAAAAACTGTTTTTT. Translation gives CASSRVFGSGEKLFF.

The rearrangement links TRBV7-2 to TRBJ2-1; 8 bases align to TRBD2. The CDR3 extends over 15 amino acids. J gave up 2 bases and V 2 bases, and 2 bases lay outside the gene matches. CDR1 and CDR2 from the germline V gene are SGHTA and FQGNSA. CDR3 region: CASSLLAGPYNEQFF. The CDR3 DNA sequence: TGTGCCAGCAGCTTACTAGCGGGCCCCTACAATGAGCAGTTCTTC.

This rearrangement joins TRBV7-9 to TRBJ1-5; the D gene is possibly TRBD1 (5 bases). CDR3 length: 14 amino acids. Trimming shortened V by 5 bases and J by 2 bases, and 10 bases separated the two germline ends. Germline CDR1 SEHNR, CDR2 FQNEAQ (reference sequence). The CDR3 sequence is CASSLLGGNQPQHF. DNA of the CDR3: TGTGCCAGCAGCCTCTTGGGGGGCAATCAGCCCCAGCATTTT.

The chain uses TRBV6-1 and TRBJ1-5, with TRBD1 matching 9 bases. The V gene's germline CDR1 is MNHNS and CDR2 SASEGT. The CDR3 is 15 amino acids. Trimming at V came to 7 bases and at J to 7 bases, leaving 11 bases not matched to a gene. Here the CDR3 DNA reads TGTGCCAGCAATATAGGGGACAGGGAAGAGCAGCCCCAGCATTTT. Translated: CASNIGDREEQPQHF.

V usage is TRBV27 and J usage is TRBJ2-2; 10 nucleotides align to TRBD1. With 6 bases clipped from V and 7 bases from J, the junction kept 17 bases outside the gene matches. The CDR3 has 18 amino acids. CDR1 and CDR2 (germline): MNHEY, SMNVEV (reference sequence). This CDR3 reads CASSSITGTGVRSGELFF. In nucleotides, the CDR3 is TGTGCCAGCAGCTCGATAACCGGGACAGGGGTTAGAAGCGGGGAGCTGTTTTTT.

The chain couples TRBV27 to TRBJ1-2; 7 nucleotides align to TRBD1. The CDR3 is 12 amino acids. Trimming at V came to 9 bases and at J to 10 bases, leaving 11 bases not matched to a gene. Germline V gene lookup returns CDR1 MNHEY and CDR2 SMNVEV (reference sequence). This CDR3 is CASSRGNRDYTF. CDR3 DNA: TGTGCCAGTTCCAGGGGGAACCGGGACTACACCTTC.

Only one count was recorded for this clone. The chain has TRBV15 and TRBJ2-3; perhaps D is TRBD1 or TRBD2 (6 bases each). V lost 1 base and J 3 bases, leaving 20 bases between the germline ends. Germline loops: CDR1 LNHNV, CDR2 YYDKDF (reference sequence). CDR3 length: 18 residues. The CDR3 reads CATSRVSAGQGMTDTQYF. CDR3 coding DNA: TGTGCCACCAGCAGAGTAAGCGCGGGACAAGGGATGACAGATACGCAGTATTTT. The full variable domain, with the rest looked up from reference TRBV15 and TRBJ2-3, is DAMVIQNPRYQVTQFGKPVTLSCSQTLNHNVMYWYQQKSSQAPKLLFHYYDKDFNNEADTPDNFQSRRPNTSFCFLDIRSPGLGDTAMYLCATSRVSAGQGMTDTQYFGPGTRLTVL.

This CDR3 reads CASSLFPSGTEIQHF. The CDR3 nucleotides are TGTGCCAGCAGTTTATTCCCTTCCGGGACAGAAATTCAGCATTTT. The chain combines TRBV27 with TRBJ1-5; 7 positions match TRBD1. CDR3 length: 15 residues. After removal of 1 base from V and 13 bases from J, the junction contained 13 bases not matched to a gene. In germline, CDR1 is MNHEY, CDR2 SMNVEV (reference sequence).

The rearrangement links TRBV11-2 to TRBJ2-1; 8 bases fit TRBD2. The CDR3 is 16 residues long. Per the germline V gene, CDR1 is SGHAT and CDR2 is FQNNGV. Trimming cost V 1 base and J 5 bases; bases outside gene matches: 7. CDR3 bases: TGTGCCAGCAGCTTAGGGGCCGGACTAGCCAACAATGAGCAGTTCTTC. Its protein is CASSLGAGLANNEQFF.

The chain joins TRBV11-2 to TRBJ2-5; TRBD1 matches at 9 bases. The CDR3 loop spans 17 amino acids. The junction had 8 bases not matched to a gene; V was cut back by 1 base and J by 2 bases. The germline V gene encodes CDR1 SGHAT and CDR2 FQNNGV. The CDR3 DNA sequence: TGTGCCAGCAGCTTAGTTCCGACAGGGGGTGTTCAAGAGACCCAGTACTTC. It codes for CASSLVPTGGVQETQYF.

This clone was seen a handful of times. This chain joins TRBV11-2 and TRBJ1-1, with a tentative D call TRBD1 (6 bases). Per the germline V gene, CDR1 is SGHAT and CDR2 is FQNNGV. V was clipped by 6 bases and J by 0 bases, with 11 bases between them. The CDR3 consists of 14 residues. CDR3 loop: CASSWTDMNTEAFF. The CDR3, as DNA: TGTGCCAGCAGTTGGACAGATATGAACACTGAAGCTTTCTTT.

The chain combines TRBV6-1 with TRBJ1-2; D uncertain. Per germline, CDR1 MNHNS and CDR2 SASEGT. V was trimmed by 6 bases and J by 0 bases, leaving 14 bases between them. The CDR3 length is 15 residues. Here the CDR3 DNA reads TGTGCCAGCAGCAAGGACGCTAAAGCTAACTATGGCTACACCTTC. The encoded protein is CASSKDAKANYGYTF.

This clone was detected a few times. The chain recombines TRBV4-1 with TRBJ2-2; no definite D call. The germline CDR1 and CDR2 sequences are MGHRA and YSYEKL. V lost 8 bases and J lost 0, with 10 bases in between. The CDR3 extends over 14 amino acids. The CDR3 bases are TGCGCCAGCCGCTCCGAGTCGAACACCGGGGAGCTGTTTTTT. Translating gives CASRSESNTGELFF.

The chain has TRBV7-3 and TRBJ2-7; D unclear. Germline CDR1 reads SGHTA; CDR2 reads FQGTGA. The V and J ends lost 5 bases and 0 bases respectively, with 14 bases between them. The CDR3 extends over 15 amino acids. The DNA for the CDR3 is TGTGCCAGCAGCACTCGGGCCGGTCTCTCCTACGAGCAGTACTTC. Its protein product is CASSTRAGLSYEQYF.

This clone was seen a few times. The rearrangement links TRBV7-2 to TRBJ2-1; 9 positions agree with TRBD2. Germline CDR1 is SGHTA and CDR2 is FQGNSA. V trimming: 0 bases; J trimming: 11 bases; junction bases outside the gene matches: 8. This CDR3 comprises 15 residues. CDR3 protein: CASSLARAGGEKQFF. As DNA, the CDR3 is TGTGCCAGCAGCTTAGCGCGAGCGGGGGGCGAAAAGCAGTTCTTC. The whole variable domain, filled in from reference TRBV7-2 and TRBJ2-1, reads GAGVSQSPSNKVTEKGKDVELRCDPISGHTALYWYRQSLGQGLEFLIYFQGNSAPDKSGLPSDRFSAERTGGSVSTLTIQRTQQEDSAVYLCASSLARAGGEKQFFGPGTRLTVL.

The V call is TRBV28, the J call TRBJ1-2; the D is unclear. V lost 6 bases and J 2 bases, leaving 10 bases between the germline ends. Per germline, CDR1 MDHEN and CDR2 SYDVKM. CDR3 length: 13 amino acids. The CDR3 DNA sequence: TGTGCCAGCAGCACAGAAGGGAACTATGGCTACACCTTC. Protein product: CASSTEGNYGYTF.

This clone was detected a few times. The gene calls are TRBV19 and TRBJ2-2; D not certain. CDR3 size: 11 residues. Trimming took 6 bases from V and 5 from J, leaving 4 bases between them. Germline V CDR1 and CDR2: LNHDA, SQIVND (reference sequence). The CDR3 loop is CASRGTGELFF. Written as DNA, the CDR3 is TGTGCCAGTAGGGGTACCGGGGAGCTGTTTTTT.

In this sample, this clone turned up once. This chain uses TRBV6-1 with TRBJ1-1; D may be TRBD1 (5 bases). The CDR3 loop spans 14 amino acids. Germline V lookup: CDR1 MNHNS, CDR2 SASEGT. The V end lost 3 bases, the J end lost 1 base, and 9 bases lay between the germline ends. CDR3 loop: CASSEADTNTEAFF. CDR3 sequence (DNA): TGTGCCAGCAGTGAGGCGGACACGAACACTGAAGCTTTCTTT.

The V gene is TRBV28, the J gene TRBJ1-1; the D is unclear. CDR1 is MDHEN, CDR2 SYDVKM, per germline. V was cut by 5 bases and J by 6 bases, with 13 bases left in between. This CDR3 comprises 13 residues. CDR3 sequence (DNA): TGTGCCAGCAGTAATCGGGGATGGGCTGAAGCTTTCTTT. As protein: CASSNRGWAEAFF.

This clone was counted between two and nine times. The gene calls are TRBV11-2 and TRBJ1-2; possible D gene TRBD1, 6 bases. Trimming took 3 bases from V and 1 from J, leaving 9 bases between them. This CDR3 spans 14 amino acids. Germline V CDR1 and CDR2: SGHAT, FQNNGV. For the CDR3, the DNA is TGTGCCAGCAGCTTTCAGGGGAGTAACTATGGCTACACCTTC. This gives the protein CASSFQGSNYGYTF.

This chain links TRBV19 with TRBJ1-1, with D uncertain. V lost 9 bases and J lost 4, with 18 bases in between. CDR1 and CDR2 from the germline V gene are LNHDA and SQIVND (reference sequence). This CDR3 is built from 14 residues. The DNA of the CDR3 is TGTGCCAGCTCTCTAAGGGCGTCGAGCACTGAAGCTTTCTTT. This codes for CASSLRASSTEAFF.